The present TCR beta chain was sequenced within a study of beta chain features in type 1 diabetes. In total, each donor contributed a single heparinised blood draw that averaged around 120 mL. General study results and limits: For Type 1 diabetes patients, all four CD4+ subsets carried TCRB CDR3s that were moderately but significantly shorter.

Reverse transcribing all isolated RNA meant expressed TCRB transcripts were sequenced. Assay used: immunoSEQ multiplex PCR; TCRdb lists only in-frame clones, some missing. The sample includes over 120,000 clones, about 13% of them seen just once. This clone was counted a few times. Antigen specificity is unknown. Germline CDR1 and CDR2: SNHLY and FYNNEI. Losses at the gene ends were 5 bases for V and 4 bases for J; bases not matched to a gene: 4. This CDR3 contains 13 residues. The chain is built from TRBV2 and TRBJ1-2; TRBD1 aligns across 7 bases. The receptor was derived from a man aged 18 to 30 with type 1 diabetes. The sequenced material came from central memory CD4+ T cells from blood. The CDR3 here is CASSQQGPYGYTF. The CDR3 bases are TGTGCCAGCAGTCAACAGGGGCCCTATGGCTACACCTTC.